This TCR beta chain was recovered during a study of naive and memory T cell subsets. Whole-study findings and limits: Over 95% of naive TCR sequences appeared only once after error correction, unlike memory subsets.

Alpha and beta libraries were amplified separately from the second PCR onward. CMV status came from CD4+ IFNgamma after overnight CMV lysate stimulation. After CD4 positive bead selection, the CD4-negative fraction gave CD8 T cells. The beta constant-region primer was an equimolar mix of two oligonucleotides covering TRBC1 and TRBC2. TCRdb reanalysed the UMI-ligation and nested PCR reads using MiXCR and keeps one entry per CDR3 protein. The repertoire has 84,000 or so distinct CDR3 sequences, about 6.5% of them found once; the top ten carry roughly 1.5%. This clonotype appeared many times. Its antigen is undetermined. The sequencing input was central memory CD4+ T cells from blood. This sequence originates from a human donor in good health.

The CDR3, as DNA: TGTGCCAGCAGTTTACTGACAGAGAATTCACCCCTCCACTTT. Protein sequence: CASSLLTENSPLHF. The chain combines TRBV28 with TRBJ1-6; D is perhaps TRBD1 (5 bases). Germline-derived CDR1 and CDR2 are MDHEN and SYDVKM. CDR3 size: 14 residues. Trimming removed 2 bases from V and 7 bases from J, with 9 bases in between. Full variable domain (missing parts from reference TRBV28 and TRBJ1-6): DVKVTQSSRYLVKRTGEKVFLECVQDMDHENMFWYRQDPGLGLRLIYFSYDVKMKEKGDIPEGYSVSREKKERFSLILESASTNQTSMYLCASSLLTENSPLHFGNGTRLTVT.